Presented here are 23 T cell receptor beta chains from one specimen sequenced in a study of T cell clones after liver transplantation. Some clones are missing from TCRdb's copy, which holds only in-frame ones; the method was immunoSEQ multiplex PCR. This sample has under 60,000 clones, with over 60% found just once. The source was CD4+ T cells from blood, collected at the 22-month timepoint. Source of these receptors: a human patient who received a liver transplant. Certain T cells may be donor cells from the graft.

The J gene is TRBJ2-3, the V gene TRBV6-5; D might be TRBD2 (5 bases). The CDR3 has 15 residues. Trimming stripped 0 bases from V and 3 bases from J, with 10 bases between. Germline CDR1 and CDR2: MNHEY and SVGAGI. The CDR3 coding sequence is TGTGCCAGCAGTTACTCGGCTCGGAGGACAGATACGCAGTATTTT. This gives the protein CASSYSARRTDTQYF.

This chain uses TRBV18 with TRBJ1-1; a possible D gene is TRBD1 (5 bases). In germline, CDR1 is KGHSH, CDR2 LQKENI. The CDR3 is 15 amino acids. Trimming stripped 3 bases from V and 0 bases from J, with 11 bases between. This CDR3 is CASSPWGDLNTEAFF. CDR3 coding DNA: TGTGCCAGCTCACCCTGGGGGGACCTGAACACTGAAGCTTTCTTT. Combining the CDR3 with reference TRBV18 and TRBJ1-1 gives the whole variable domain NAGVMQNPRHLVRRRGQEARLRCSPMKGHSHVYWYRQLPEEGLKFMVYLQKENIIDESGMPKERFSAEFPKEGPSILRIQQVVRGDSAAYFCASSPWGDLNTEAFFGQGTRLTVV.

V gene TRBV2 combines with J gene TRBJ2-5; D is unclear. Trimming took off 2 bases at V and 3 bases at J, with 1 base between the two ends. The CDR3 is 11 amino acids. CDR1 and CDR2 from the germline V gene are SNHLY and FYNNEI. The CDR3 loop is CASSEKETQYF. The DNA for the CDR3 is TGTGCCAGCAGTGAAAAAGAGACCCAGTACTTC.

V usage is TRBV7-8 and J usage is TRBJ2-2, with 7 positions matching TRBD2. Germline CDR1 SGHVS, CDR2 FQNEAQ. Losses at the gene ends were 6 bases for V and 4 bases for J; bases not matched to a gene: 11. This CDR3 is built from 16 residues. CDR3 in DNA: TGTGCCAGCAGATCGATGGGAGGGGCAACCACCGGGGAGCTGTTTTTT. As protein: CASRSMGGATTGELFF.

The gene calls are TRBV11-3 and TRBJ2-1, with 9 positions matching TRBD1. V shed 2 bases and J 7 bases; nucleotides not matched to a gene: 9. This CDR3 region has 16 residues. Germline loops: CDR1 SGHNT, CDR2 YENEEA. CDR3 protein: CASSLFGGTGFNEQFF. CDR3 bases: TGTGCCAGCAGCTTATTTGGTGGGACAGGGTTTAATGAGCAGTTCTTC.

The chain has TRBV11-1 and TRBJ1-1; D might be TRBD1 (6 bases). The CDR3 is 14 amino acids. Germline loops: CDR1 SGHAT, CDR2 FQDESV (reference sequence). Trimming shortened V by 4 bases and J by 1 base, and 10 bases separated the two germline ends. In nucleotides, the CDR3 is TGTGCCAGCAGCTCCGACAGGACGAACACTGAAGCTTTCTTT. Protein: CASSSDRTNTEAFF. Combining the CDR3 with reference TRBV11-1 and TRBJ1-1 gives the whole variable domain EAEVAQSPRYKITEKSQAVAFWCDPISGHATLYWYRQILGQGPELLVQFQDESVVDDSQLPKDRFSAERLKGVDSTLKIQPAELGDSAMYLCASSSDRTNTEAFFGQGTRLTVV.

V usage is TRBV19 and J usage is TRBJ2-5; D remains ambiguous. Trimming removed 5 bases at V and 4 bases at J, with 8 bases between. The CDR3 extends over 12 amino acids. Germline lookup yields CDR1 LNHDA and CDR2 SQIVND (reference sequence). CDR3 sequence reads: CASSGLSETQYF. DNA for the CDR3: TGTGCCAGTAGTGGTCTCTCAGAGACCCAGTACTTC. The whole variable domain, remainder taken from reference TRBV19 and TRBJ2-5, is DGGITQSPKYLFRKEGQNVTLSCEQNLNHDAMYWYRQDPGQGLRLIYYSQIVNDFQKGDIAEGYSVSREKKESFPLTVTSAQKNPTAFYLCASSGLSETQYFGPGTRLLVL.

The sample holds a few counts of this clone. The gene calls are TRBV5-5 and TRBJ2-1, with D tentatively TRBD2 (5 bases). Between the trimmed V and J ends, which lost 4 bases and 9 bases, there was a span of 20 bases. The CDR3 contains 15 residues. In germline, CDR1 is SGHKS, CDR2 YYEKEE (reference sequence). The CDR3 is CASSIRAEEGGEQFF. CDR3 nucleotides: TGTGCCAGCAGCATCCGGGCCGAGGAAGGAGGTGAGCAGTTCTTC.

This clone came up once. This sequence joins TRBV5-5 and TRBJ2-2; TRBD1 matches at 10 bases. The CDR3 consists of 15 residues. With 5 bases clipped from V and 6 bases from J, the junction kept 7 bases outside the gene matches. Looked up from germline, CDR1 is SGHKS and CDR2 is YYEKEE (reference sequence). For the CDR3, the DNA is TGTGCCAGCAGACAGTTGGACAGGGGGGCCGGGGAGCTGTTTTTT. This encodes CASRQLDRGAGELFF.

CDR3 sequence (DNA): TGTGCCAGCAGCTTTATCGACAGCCGAAGCTCTGGGGCCAACGTCCTGACTTTC. Encoded protein: CASSFIDSRSSGANVLTF. The chain employs TRBV5-6 and TRBJ2-6; a weak D match, TRBD1 (5 bases). Per germline, CDR1 SGHDT and CDR2 YYEEEE. V lost 2 bases and J 0 bases, leaving 15 bases between the germline ends. This CDR3 contains 18 residues.

This chain joins TRBV7-9 and TRBJ1-4; D unresolved. The CDR3 has 14 residues. CDR1 and CDR2 (germline): SEHNR, FQNEAQ (reference sequence). The V end lost 5 bases, the J end lost 5 bases, and 12 bases lay between the germline ends. The CDR3: CASSRSGSNEKLFF. The DNA of the CDR3 is TGTGCCAGCAGCCGTTCCGGGTCGAATGAAAAACTGTTTTTT.

This chain joins TRBV28 and TRBJ2-7, with D perhaps matching TRBD2 (5 bases). V was clipped by 6 bases and J by 4 bases, with 13 bases between them. Germline V gives CDR1 MDHEN, CDR2 SYDVKM. This CDR3 is built from 13 residues. The CDR3 reads CASSPGNTYEQYF. The CDR3, as DNA: TGTGCCAGCAGCCCCGGGAACACTTACGAGCAGTACTTC.

The chain employs TRBV5-1 and TRBJ2-7; TRBD1 might be the D (6 bases). V lost 0 bases and J lost 2, with 12 bases in between. Germline-derived CDR1 and CDR2 are SGHRS and YFSETQ. CDR3 length equals 15 residues. CDR3 nucleotide sequence: TGCGCCAGCAGCTTGGCCACAGGGAGAACCTACGAGCAGTACTTC. Translated, it gives CASSLATGRTYEQYF.

The chain employs TRBV2 and TRBJ1-1; TRBD1 is a possible D gene (5 bases). The V end was cut by 1 base, the J end by 0 bases, with 9 bases between. The CDR3 totals 15 residues. Germline CDR1 is SNHLY and CDR2 is FYNNEI. CDR3 bases: TGTGCCAGCAGTGAAGGGGGACTTATGAACACTGAAGCTTTCTTT. Its translation is CASSEGGLMNTEAFF. Variable domain in full (rest from reference TRBV2 and TRBJ1-1): EPEVTQTPSHQVTQMGQEVILRCVPISNHLYFYWYRQILGQKVEFLVSFYNNEISEKSEIFDDQFSVERPDGSNFTLKIRSTKLEDSAMYFCASSEGGLMNTEAFFGQGTRLTVV.

The chain combines TRBV4-2 with TRBJ2-2; 10 bases map to TRBD2. There are 18 residues in the CDR3. V shed 0 bases, J shed 2 bases, and the junction held 6 bases outside the gene matches. The germline V gene encodes CDR1 LGHNA and CDR2 YNFKEQ. Here the CDR3 reads CASSQDPSGGYNTGELFF. The CDR3, as DNA: TGTGCCAGCAGCCAAGATCCTAGCGGGGGCTATAACACCGGGGAGCTGTTTTTT.

This chain joins TRBV9 and TRBJ1-2; 7 bases agree with TRBD1. The CDR3 extends over 14 amino acids. V gave up 3 bases and J gave up 4 bases; unmatched junction bases: 6. CDR1 SGDLS and CDR2 YYNGEE come from the germline V gene. CDR3 in DNA: TGTGCCAGCAGCGCATCCGGGACAGTCTATGGCTACACCTTC. This sequence encodes CASSASGTVYGYTF.

The chain links TRBV7-9 to TRBJ2-2; D remains unclear. The CDR3 sequence is 12 residues long. The V gene's germline CDR1 is SEHNR and CDR2 FQNEAQ (reference sequence). V shed 3 bases and J shed 6 bases, with 5 bases lying between them. The CDR3: CASSFPAGELFF. The CDR3 bases are TGTGCCAGCAGCTTCCCCGCCGGGGAGCTGTTTTTT.

The chain employs TRBV10-3 and TRBJ1-5; D perhaps matches TRBD1 (5 bases). Germline loops: CDR1 ENHRY, CDR2 SYGVKD. CDR3 length: 14 residues. V was shortened by 8 bases and J by 4 bases, with 15 bases between the two germline ends. DNA for the CDR3: TGTGCCATCGCTTTGAACCAGGGTAATCAGCCCCAGCATTTT. Protein: CAIALNQGNQPQHF.

V and J are TRBV4-1 and TRBJ1-5; no definite D call. The CDR3 extends over 16 amino acids. Trimming left V 4 bases short and J 1 base short, with 14 bases between. CDR1 and CDR2 (germline): MGHRA, YSYEKL. The CDR3 sequence is CASSPWPSKSNQPQHF. The DNA of the CDR3 is TGCGCCAGCAGCCCCTGGCCTAGTAAGAGCAATCAGCCCCAGCATTTT.

There are a few counts of this clone. The chain links TRBV6-5 to TRBJ1-1; D is ambiguous. The germline V gene has CDR1 MNHEY and CDR2 SVGAGI. The CDR3 extends over 14 amino acids. Trimming removed 2 bases from V and 1 base from J, with 8 bases in between. CDR3 coding DNA: TGTGCCAGCAGTTACCGGTTTTCGAACACTGAAGCTTTCTTT. This translates into CASSYRFSNTEAFF.

This clone was detected only once. V is TRBV9 and J is TRBJ1-2; D unclear. The CDR3 runs to 12 residues. Trimming took 4 bases from V and 4 from J, leaving 8 bases between them. Germline CDR1 and CDR2: SGDLS and YYNGEE. In DNA, the CDR3 is TGTGCCAGCAGCCCTCTGGTCTATGGCTACACCTTC. It specifies CASSPLVYGYTF.

V gene TRBV6-1 combines with J gene TRBJ1-2; 7 bases are a match to TRBD1. The germline gives CDR1 MNHNS, CDR2 SASEGT. The CDR3 is 13 amino acids. V shed 4 bases, J shed 3 bases, and the junction held 2 bases outside the gene matches. DNA for the CDR3: TGTGCCAGCAGTGTCACAGGGGACTATGGCTACACCTTC. Translating it yields CASSVTGDYGYTF.

The chain recombines TRBV18 with TRBJ2-2, with D perhaps TRBD1 (5 bases). V was cut by 0 bases and J by 4 bases, with 15 bases left in between. The CDR3 consists of 17 residues. CDR1 is KGHSH and CDR2 is LQKENI in the germline V gene. The CDR3 DNA reads as TGTGCCAGCTCACCACCGACAGTAGGTGGCTCCACCGGGGAGCTGTTTTTT. Translation: CASSPPTVGGSTGELFF.